A selection of T cell receptor beta chains follows, all from one sample in a study of beta chain features in type 1 diabetes. Profiled with immunoSEQ multiplex PCR; TCRdb holds only in-frame clones, not every one. The sample shows 860,000 or so clones, about a sixth of them seen only once. Sequencing used naive CD4+ T cells from blood. The receptors derive from a woman under 30 in good health. Each CDR3 is given with its conserved first and last residue. A D gene is named only where the DNA matches it firmly. Clone sizes are given selectively: once, few, many, or a class where the clone is expanded.

J gene	D gene	clone size	V gene	CDR3 protein	CDR3 DNA
TRBJ2-3	-	-	TRBV29-1	CSVGRDGATDTQYF	TGCAGCGTGGGCCGGGACGGCGCCACAGATACGCAGTATTTT
TRBJ2-5	-	few	TRBV18	CASSDQETQYF	TGTGCCAGCTCGGATCAAGAGACCCAGTACTTC
TRBJ2-4	-	few	TRBV28	CATTWGTKNIQYF	TGTGCCACCACTTGGGGAACCAAAAACATTCAGTACTTC
TRBJ2-5	-	-	TRBV11-2	CASSLFDRQETQYF	TGTGCCAGCAGCTTATTCGACAGACAAGAGACCCAGTACTTC
TRBJ2-1	TRBD2	-	TRBV7-3	CASSPGLAPRREQFF	TGTGCCAGCAGCCCCGGACTAGCCCCGAGAAGAGAGCAGTTCTTC
TRBJ1-2	TRBD1	-	TRBV29-1	CSVGTGGANYGYTF	TGCAGCGTTGGTACAGGGGGCGCAAACTATGGCTACACCTTC
TRBJ2-1	TRBD2	few	TRBV11-2	CASTGLAGGQRPINEQFF	TGTGCCAGCACCGGACTAGCGGGAGGGCAGCGGCCAATCAATGAGCAGTTCTTC
TRBJ2-1	TRBD2	-	TRBV7-9	CASSFVGTSGSSYNEQFF	TGTGCCAGCAGCTTCGTAGGGACTAGCGGGAGCAGCTACAATGAGCAGTTCTTC
TRBJ2-1	TRBD2	few	TRBV28	CASSSPGSGRRNEQFF	TGTGCCAGCAGTTCCCCTGGGAGCGGGAGGCGCAATGAGCAGTTCTTC
TRBJ2-3	TRBD1	-	TRBV7-8	CASSFGQGFPTDTQYF	TGTGCCAGCAGCTTCGGACAGGGGTTCCCAACAGATACGCAGTATTTT
TRBJ2-7	-	-	TRBV18	CASSPITGSYEQYF	TGTGCCAGCTCACCGATAACAGGGTCCTACGAGCAGTACTTC
TRBJ2-5	-	few	TRBV28	CASSFQGQETQYF	TGTGCCAGCAGTTTCCAGGGCCAAGAGACCCAGTACTTC
TRBJ2-1	TRBD2	few	TRBV14	CASSLGTSGYNEQFF	TGTGCCAGCAGCCTAGGGACTAGCGGATACAATGAGCAGTTCTTC
TRBJ2-1	TRBD2	-	TRBV10-3	CAIGFAGGGYNEQFF	TGTGCCATCGGATTTGCGGGAGGGGGGTACAATGAGCAGTTCTTC
TRBJ2-2	-	few	TRBV27	CASSLDWGFTGELFF	TGTGCCAGCAGTTTAGATTGGGGCTTCACCGGGGAGCTGTTTTTT
TRBJ2-1	-	-	TRBV14	CASSQERGASGSYNEQFF	TGTGCCAGCAGCCAAGAAAGGGGCGCCTCGGGGTCCTACAATGAGCAGTTCTTC
TRBJ2-2	-	-	TRBV5-1	CASSKWSGRNTGELFF	TGCGCCAGCAGCAAGTGGTCCGGGCGGAACACCGGGGAGCTGTTTTTT
TRBJ1-1	-	few	TRBV7-2	CASSLSARVNTEAFF	TGTGCCAGCAGCTTAAGTGCCAGGGTGAACACTGAAGCTTTCTTT
TRBJ2-3	-	few	TRBV6-1	CASSGAVGWGDTQYF	TGTGCCAGCAGTGGGGCTGTGGGTTGGGGAGATACGCAGTATTTT
TRBJ2-3	-	-	TRBV18	CASSPLDVADTQYF	TGTGCCAGCTCGCCCCTGGATGTGGCAGATACGCAGTATTTT
TRBJ1-3	TRBD1	-	TRBV28	CASSTSTGAGNTIYF	TGTGCCAGCAGCACCTCGACAGGGGCTGGAAACACCATATATTTT
TRBJ2-7	-	-	TRBV7-8	CASSPGQQIWNYEQYF	TGTGCCAGCAGCCCCGGACAGCAAATTTGGAACTACGAGCAGTACTTC
TRBJ2-5	-	few	TRBV5-6	CASSWGLLGEQETQYF	TGTGCCAGCAGCTGGGGCCTACTAGGTGAACAAGAGACCCAGTACTTC
TRBJ2-1	-	-	TRBV18	CASSPQQDNEQFF	TGTGCCAGCTCACCACAACAAGACAATGAGCAGTTCTTC
TRBJ2-1	-	few	TRBV29-1	CSAETSYNEQFF	TGCAGCGCCGAGACAAGCTACAATGAGCAGTTCTTC
TRBJ1-5	TRBD1	few	TRBV19	CASSIEVGTGRNQPQHF	TGTGCCAGTAGTATAGAGGTCGGGACAGGGCGGAATCAGCCCCAGCATTTT
TRBJ1-2	-	few	TRBV28	CASSPSWRTNYGYTF	TGTGCCAGCAGCCCTTCTTGGAGAACTAACTATGGCTACACCTTC
TRBJ1-1	-	-	TRBV6-6	CASSYRDTGTEAFF	TGTGCCAGCAGTTACAGGGACACGGGCACTGAAGCTTTCTTT
TRBJ2-1	TRBD2	few	TRBV2	CASKGVLAGRNEQFF	TGTGCCAGCAAAGGAGTACTAGCGGGCCGCAATGAGCAGTTCTTC
TRBJ2-5	TRBD1	-	TRBV29-1	CSVIQGTETQYF	TGCAGCGTTATACAGGGGACAGAGACCCAGTACTTC
TRBJ1-1	-	few	TRBV7-2	CASSHPGRGIGAFF	TGTGCCAGCAGCCATCCGGGCAGGGGTATCGGAGCTTTCTTT
TRBJ2-2	-	-	TRBV7-2	CASSLLGLGGELFF	TGTGCCAGCAGCTTACTGGGCCTCGGCGGGGAGCTGTTTTTT
TRBJ2-1	-	-	TRBV7-3	CASSLIEHNEQFF	TGTGCCAGCAGCTTAATCGAACACAATGAGCAGTTCTTC
TRBJ2-1	-	-	TRBV7-2	CASSLGLPNEQFF	TGTGCCAGCAGCTTAGGACTACCCAATGAGCAGTTCTTC
TRBJ2-7	TRBD2	-	TRBV29-1	CSVVAPGLAGLSYEQYF	TGCAGCGTTGTAGCTCCGGGACTAGCGGGCCTGAGCTACGAGCAGTACTTC